The TCR beta chain described here comes from a study of blood T cell repertoires in COVID-19. CDR3 length equals 16 residues. Losses at the gene ends were 1 base for V and 2 bases for J; bases not matched to a gene: 5. Germline lookup yields CDR1 SGHRS and CDR2 YFSETQ. Sequencing used immunoSEQ multiplex PCR; TCRdb keeps in-frame clones, though not all of them. The sample consists of roughly 250,000 clones, about 83% of them appearing once. Sequencing was done on a sample of peripheral blood. V and J are TRBV5-1 and TRBJ2-3; 9 bases are a match to TRBD2. The clonotype comes from a woman between 45 and 65 years old with acute or convalescent COVID-19. The CDR3 DNA sequence: TGCGCCAGCAGCTTGTACAGCGGGGGGAACACAGATACGCAGTATTTT. This translates into CASSLYSGGNTDTQYF.